This T cell receptor beta chain was profiled in a study of blood T cell repertoires in COVID-19. At the level of the study: Samples representing acute and convalescent COVID-19 were sourced from the United States, Italy and Spain. PBMCs, B-cell-depleted T cells, or T cells provided the cDNA or gDNA that made up the material.

The V gene lost 3 bases and the J gene lost 1 base, with 12 bases spanning the gap. Germline CDR1 reads MDHEN; CDR2 reads SYDVKM. The CDR3 totals 16 residues. A single count supports this clone. Profiled with immunoSEQ multiplex PCR; TCRdb holds only in-frame clones, not every one. The sample comprises approximately 150,000 clones, 80% to 90% of which are singletons, and roughly 13% rests with the top ten. J is TRBJ2-2 and V is TRBV28; no clear D. The TCR was taken from a man aged 18 to 35 with COVID-19, enrolled during active disease. The sequenced material came from peripheral blood. For the CDR3, the DNA is TGTGCCAGCAGTTTCCCCGTAACAGAGAACACCGGGGAGCTGTTTTTT. Translated: CASSFPVTENTGELFF.